The 27 T cell receptor beta chains below were found in one sample sequenced in a study of T cell repertoires in cytomegalovirus infection. No antigen has been identified for these receptors. TCRdb redid the calling of the reads with MiXCR, one entry per CDR3 protein. This table has a few hundred thousand distinct CDR3 sequences, 40% appearing once. Sequenced here: cultured PBMCs, sampled from culture after CMV antigen stimulation. The origin of the receptors is a human donor in good health (CMV status not recorded). Some clones in this sample may be carry-over from other donors' samples.

V gene TRBV19 combines with J gene TRBJ1-5, with D possibly TRBD1 on 5 matching bases. This CDR3 is built from 13 residues. CDR1 and CDR2 from the germline V gene are LNHDA and SQIVND (reference sequence). The germline V and J ends were trimmed by 7 bases and 6 bases, with 13 bases remaining between them. CDR3 sequence: CASKEEGFQPQHF. CDR3 DNA sequence: TGTGCCAGTAAAGAGGAGGGGTTTCAGCCCCAGCATTTT.

This clonotype was observed at least ten times. The rearrangement joins TRBV7-2 to TRBJ2-2; no definite D call. The CDR3 runs to 11 residues. V lost 7 bases and J lost 4, with 4 bases in between. Germline assignment: CDR1 SGHTA and CDR2 FQGNSA. Here the CDR3 DNA reads TGTGCCAGCACCCGCACCGGGGAGCTGTTTTTT. Translating gives CASTRTGELFF.

The sample holds a few counts of this clonotype. The chain has TRBV28 and TRBJ2-5; D is ambiguous. Germline values: CDR1 MDHEN, CDR2 SYDVKM. The germline V and J ends were trimmed by 5 bases and 5 bases, with 9 bases remaining between them. The CDR3 length is 12 residues. The CDR3 nucleotides are TGTGCCAGCAGTCCCTCGACCGAGACCCAGTACTTC. Its translation: CASSPSTETQYF. The variable domain in full, completed from reference TRBV28 and TRBJ2-5, reads DVKVTQSSRYLVKRTGEKVFLECVQDMDHENMFWYRQDPGLGLRLIYFSYDVKMKEKGDIPEGYSVSREKKERFSLILESASTNQTSMYLCASSPSTETQYFGPGTRLLVL.

The J gene is TRBJ2-3, the V gene TRBV7-2, with TRBD2 identical over 8 bases. V gave up 4 bases and J gave up 3 bases; unmatched junction bases: 9. Germline values: CDR1 SGHTA, CDR2 FQGNSA. The CDR3 is made up of 16 amino acids. Written as DNA, the CDR3 is TGTGCCAGCAGCTCCCTTTACGGGAGGGCAACAGATACGCAGTATTTT. This translates into CASSSLYGRATDTQYF.

Only a few counts were recorded for this clonotype. This chain connects TRBV4-1 to TRBJ2-1, with 8 bases identical to TRBD2. The CDR3 is 14 residues long. Germline V gene data show CDR1 as MGHRA and CDR2 as YSYEKL. V lost 2 bases, J lost 9 bases, and 6 bases stayed unmatched. The CDR3 coding sequence is TGCGCCAGCAGCCAACTAGCTCGGGGGGGTGAGCAGTTCTTC. Its translation is CASSQLARGGEQFF.

This clonotype was recorded only once. The chain combines TRBV20-1 with TRBJ2-2, with D maybe TRBD1 (6 bases). The CDR3 sequence is 14 residues long. The germline gives CDR1 DFQATT, CDR2 SNEGSKA (reference sequence). The V gene lost 1 base and the J gene lost 7 bases, with 13 bases spanning the gap. CDR3 protein: CSARAAQGGGELFF. As DNA, the CDR3 is TGCAGTGCTAGAGCGGCACAGGGCGGCGGGGAGCTGTTTTTT.

This sequence joins TRBV4-1 and TRBJ1-1; D gene unclear. V was pared by 1 base and J by 7 bases, with 10 bases between. In germline, CDR1 is MGHRA, CDR2 YSYEKL. This CDR3 comprises 13 residues. Here the CDR3 DNA reads TGCGCCAGCAGCCAAGTTGGGGTTGGTGAAGCTTTCTTT. Protein sequence: CASSQVGVGEAFF.

This clonotype was recorded once. This chain connects TRBV15 to TRBJ1-1; D may be TRBD1 (5 bases). V shed 1 base and J shed 4 bases, with 13 bases lying between them. The CDR3 runs to 15 residues. From germline, CDR1 is LNHNV and CDR2 YYDKDF (reference sequence). Here the CDR3 reads CATSRGREFGTEAFF. CDR3 DNA sequence: TGTGCCACCAGCAGAGGCAGGGAGTTCGGCACTGAAGCTTTCTTT.

V usage is TRBV12-3 or TRBV12-4 and J usage is TRBJ2-3; TRBD1 is a possible D gene (5 bases). The CDR3 runs to 13 residues. V dropped 5 bases and J dropped 2 bases, with 8 bases sitting between them. The CDR3 nucleotides are TGTGCCAGCAGTCCGGACATCACAGATACGCAGTATTTT. Protein sequence: CASSPDITDTQYF.

Many counts were recorded for this clonotype. This chain uses TRBV7-6 with TRBJ2-1; either TRBD1 or TRBD2 may fit D (5 bases each). The germline V gene encodes CDR1 SGHVS and CDR2 FNYEAQ. Deletions cut 5 bases from V and 8 bases from J, with 22 bases between. The CDR3 runs 16 residues. Here the CDR3 reads CASSTPRGKGPDEQFF. CDR3 in DNA: TGTGCCAGCAGCACCCCCCGAGGGAAGGGGCCCGATGAGCAGTTCTTC.

This clonotype occurred many times. V is TRBV7-2 and J is TRBJ2-5; D tentatively reads TRBD1 or TRBD2 (5 bases each). CDR1 is SGHTA, CDR2 FQGNSA, per germline. The CDR3 is 12 amino acids. V shed 6 bases and J shed 2 bases, with 7 bases lying between them. The CDR3: CASRRGQETQYF. In nucleotides, the CDR3 is TGTGCCAGCAGGAGGGGTCAAGAGACCCAGTACTTC.

The genes are TRBV18 and TRBJ2-2; TRBD2 agrees at 10 bases. J gave up 1 base and V 3 bases, and 8 bases lay outside the gene matches. CDR1 and CDR2 from the germline V gene are KGHSH and LQKENI. The CDR3 is made up of 18 amino acids. CDR3 residues: CASSPYTPSGGNTGELFF. DNA of the CDR3: TGTGCCAGCTCACCGTATACGCCTAGCGGGGGGAACACCGGGGAGCTGTTTTTT.

This chain links TRBV6-6 with TRBJ1-5; D not certain. The CDR3 runs 13 residues. The V gene's germline CDR1 is MNHNY and CDR2 SVGAGI (reference sequence). Trimming shortened V by 2 bases and J by 4 bases, and 6 bases separated the two germline ends. The CDR3 DNA is TGTGCCAGCAGTTACGAGATGAATCAGCCCCAGCATTTT. Its translation is CASSYEMNQPQHF.

This clonotype has more than one count but fewer than ten. The chain is built from TRBV11-2 and TRBJ2-7, with D unresolved. Germline-derived CDR1 and CDR2 are SGHAT and FQNNGV. This CDR3 has 13 amino acids. Trimming left V 3 bases short and J 2 bases short, with 8 bases between. CDR3 nucleotides: TGTGCCAGCAGCTTTTCGGATACCTACGAGCAGTACTTC. The encoded protein is CASSFSDTYEQYF.

The chain is built from TRBV7-9 and TRBJ2-7; 8 bases agree with TRBD1. The CDR3 extends over 16 amino acids. After removal of 4 bases from V and 1 base from J, the junction contained 9 bases not matched to a gene. The germline V gene encodes CDR1 SEHNR and CDR2 FQNEAQ (reference sequence). The CDR3 sequence: CASSSLRTGRSYEQYF. CDR3 sequence (DNA): TGTGCCAGCAGCTCCTTGAGGACAGGGAGGTCCTACGAGCAGTACTTC.

This clonotype was counted at least ten times. The chain has TRBV7-2 and TRBJ1-1; D is uncertain. CDR1 is SGHTA, CDR2 FQGNSA, per germline. The V and J ends lost 0 bases and 4 bases respectively, with 0 bases between them. This CDR3 comprises 11 residues. CDR3 protein: CASSLATEAFF. The CDR3 nucleotides read TGTGCCAGCAGCTTAGCCACTGAAGCTTTCTTT.

The rearrangement links TRBV6-1 to TRBJ1-5, with 9 bases identical to TRBD1. The V gene end was trimmed by 6 bases and the J gene end by 7 bases; junction bases not matched to a gene: 10. The germline V gene encodes CDR1 MNHNS and CDR2 SASEGT. The CDR3 is 15 residues long. The CDR3: CASRGRTGDYQPQHF. CDR3 coding DNA: TGTGCCAGCAGGGGAAGGACAGGGGATTACCAGCCCCAGCATTTT.

The chain uses TRBV7-2 and TRBJ2-7; 10 bases agree with TRBD2. This CDR3 contains 16 residues. V trimming: 0 bases; J trimming: 7 bases; junction bases outside the gene matches: 9. Germline V gene lookup returns CDR1 SGHTA and CDR2 FQGNSA. CDR3: CASSLAPQRGGGEQYF. In nucleotides, the CDR3 is TGTGCCAGCAGCTTAGCGCCCCAGCGGGGGGGCGGGGAGCAGTACTTC.

The V gene is TRBV20-1, the J gene TRBJ1-5; no clear D. The germline CDR1 and CDR2 sequences are DFQATT and SNEGSKA (reference sequence). Trimming took off 3 bases at V and 6 bases at J, with 9 bases between the two ends. The CDR3 has 12 amino acids. The CDR3 coding sequence is TGCAGTGCTAGTATAAGGGTTCAGCCCCAGCATTTT. Its protein product is CSASIRVQPQHF.

This clonotype was seen many times. The V and J genes are TRBV7-2 and TRBJ2-3, with 11 positions matching TRBD2. V shed 4 bases, J shed 3 bases, and the junction held 15 bases outside the gene matches. CDR3 length equals 19 residues. The germline CDR1 and CDR2 sequences are SGHTA and FQGNSA. CDR3 sequence reads: CASSSPYSPTSGRTDTQYF. The DNA for the CDR3 is TGTGCCAGCAGCTCCCCTTATTCTCCTACTAGCGGGAGAACAGATACGCAGTATTTT.

The chain links TRBV6-2 or TRBV6-3 to TRBJ2-7; D may be TRBD1 or TRBD2 (5 bases each). Looked up from germline, CDR1 is MNHEY and CDR2 is SVGEGT. The CDR3 contains 10 residues. Trimming pared 8 bases from V and 6 bases from J, leaving 8 bases between. The CDR3 region is CASARGEQYF. The DNA for the CDR3 is TGTGCCAGCGCGAGGGGCGAGCAGTACTTC.

The chain employs TRBV19 and TRBJ1-2; D may be TRBD1 (5 bases). Germline CDR1 LNHDA, CDR2 SQIVND (reference sequence). Trimming cost V 7 bases and J 0 bases, with 18 bases left between them. CDR3 length equals 16 residues. Here the CDR3 reads CASTPLGGGANYGYTF. DNA for the CDR3: TGTGCCAGTACCCCCCTGGGCGGAGGGGCTAACTATGGCTACACCTTC.

This clonotype was seen more than once but under ten times. The chain is built from TRBV6-1 and TRBJ1-4, with TRBD1 as a possible D gene (5 bases). Trimming stripped 3 bases from V and 11 bases from J, with 28 bases between. Germline loops: CDR1 MNHNS, CDR2 SASEGT. This CDR3 comprises 18 residues. The CDR3 sequence: CASSEGPGTSNPKNKLFF. The CDR3 nucleotides read TGTGCCAGCAGTGAGGGGCCAGGAACAAGCAATCCCAAGAACAAACTGTTTTTT.

This clonotype was detected a few times. The CDR3 spells CAAKREGRINEQFF. The DNA of the CDR3 is TGTGCCGCGAAGCGGGAGGGCCGAATCAATGAGCAGTTCTTC. This sequence joins TRBV10-3 and TRBJ2-1, with 10 bases matching TRBD2. J was trimmed by 6 bases and V by 11 bases; bases with no gene match: 10. The CDR3 is 14 residues long. Germline V gene sequence: CDR1 ENHRY, CDR2 SYGVKD.

This clonotype was seen a handful of times. The chain links TRBV7-2 to TRBJ2-1, with 7 bases aligning to TRBD2. Trimming took 5 bases from V and 5 from J; bases not matched to a gene: 6. Germline CDR1 and CDR2: SGHTA and FQGNSA. The CDR3 loop spans 14 amino acids. CDR3 loop: CASSPSLADNEQFF. CDR3 DNA sequence: TGTGCCAGCAGCCCGAGTCTAGCGGACAATGAGCAGTTCTTC.

The chain has TRBV4-3 and TRBJ1-1; D is undetermined. The V and J ends lost 5 bases and 1 base respectively, with 14 bases between them. Germline CDR1 and CDR2: LGHNA and YSLEER. CDR3 length: 15 amino acids. The CDR3 sequence: CASSFRAKGNTEAFF. The CDR3 nucleotides read TGCGCCAGCAGCTTTCGGGCCAAAGGGAACACTGAAGCTTTCTTT.

The rearrangement uses TRBV23-1 and TRBJ2-7; 9 bases match TRBD1. TRBV23-1 is an open reading frame whose function is uncertain. J lost 8 bases, V lost 0 bases, and 5 bases had no gene match. The CDR3 sequence is 14 residues long. The CDR3: CASSQSRDRAQQYF. The CDR3 nucleotides read TGCGCCAGCAGTCAATCGCGGGACAGGGCCCAGCAGTACTTC.